This T cell receptor beta chain comes out of a study of cytomegalovirus exposure and HLA in healthy donors. About the research overall: Roughly 80 million unique TCRs from HLA-typed donors made up an early data release. For the approximately 430 genotyped donors, roughly 81% fell within the Caucasian-associated ancestry cluster.

Researchers ran the PCR with 60 Vbeta and 13 Jbeta primers. Per the original methods: Unique TCR beta chains totaled 80 million to 100 million in a later count, with around 11 million of them shared. The repertoire was sequenced with immunoSEQ multiplex PCR; TCRdb's copy has only in-frame clones and lacks some. The V and J calls and clone size are taken from that table; D and trimming were inferred from the DNA. The sample holds fewer than 150,000 clones. CDR3 length: 13 residues. The V segment lost 7 bases and the J segment 4 bases; nucleotides outside the gene matches: 7. CDR1 MNHNS and CDR2 SASEGT come from the germline V gene.

The sequence came from a woman in her sixties or seventies in good health and CMV-seronegative. The sample consisted of PBMCs. The chain uses TRBV6-1 and TRBJ2-7, with 7 bases matching TRBD2. The CDR3 here is CASNGGAGYEQYF. The CDR3 nucleotides are TGTGCCAGCAACGGGGGAGCGGGGTACGAGCAGTACTTC.